These T cell receptor beta chains were read from a single sample in a study of OX40 agonist ivuxolimab in advanced cancers. Libraries were prepared by immunoSEQ multiplex PCR; TCRdb keeps only in-frame clonotypes and omits some of them. The sample gives under 45,000 clones, roughly 80% of which show up once; roughly 39% is in the top ten. This sample comprised CD4+ or CD8+ T cells sorted from blood, obtained in a trial of the OX40 agonist ivuxolimab. The receptors derive from an adult with an advanced solid tumor such as melanoma, head and neck, liver or kidney cancer. The conserved cysteine and the conserved F or W are not part of the CDR3 here. The size entry is marked missing in some rows and otherwise reads once, few, many or a size class.

J gene	V gene	clone size	CDR3 protein
TRBJ2-1	TRBV7-9	-	ASSAVQGGLNEQF
TRBJ2-3	TRBV18	once	ASSPSYSRTDTQY
TRBJ2-5	TRBV7-8	-	ASRWGGEETQY
TRBJ1-1	TRBV4-1	few	ASSQHPHRNTEAF
TRBJ2-5	TRBV30	-	AWSGTARVTQY
TRBJ1-2	TRBV6-1	-	ASRKQGTNYGYT
TRBJ2-7	TRBV5-6	-	ASSLVVAYEQY
TRBJ1-1	TRBV28	-	ASSFLEYRTARMNTEAF
TRBJ1-2	TRBV5-6	-	ASSFVDQGLGYGYT
TRBJ2-5	TRBV11-2	-	ASSFQWKETQY
TRBJ2-3	TRBV30	few	ACNRGVADTQY
TRBJ1-2	TRBV19	-	ASSPPTSGGPLYGYT
TRBJ2-5	TRBV7-3	-	ASSRGGAWETQY
TRBJ2-5	TRBV29-1	few	SVDRGQGKETQY
TRBJ1-1	TRBV6-6	once	ASSPQGATEAF
TRBJ2-7	TRBV10-3	-	AISESGTGGRYEQY
TRBJ1-1	TRBV19	once	ASSSQLNTEAF
TRBJ2-2	TRBV5-1	-	ASRDRGNTGELF
TRBJ2-2	TRBV7-9	-	ASSLGTGREELF
TRBJ2-5	TRBV25-1	few	ASSDELAVDQETQY
TRBJ2-7	TRBV19	once	ASSTWTASYEQY
TRBJ1-2	TRBV30	-	AFLHQSGVGYT
TRBJ2-7	TRBV4-2	-	ASSLEVAGGGHEQY
TRBJ1-5	TRBV7-9	once	ASTRSGEDQPQH
TRBJ2-2	TRBV6-5	-	ASRSGTGGPGELF
TRBJ1-2	TRBV6-4	-	ASSNEVGHGYT
TRBJ2-3	TRBV10-3	-	AISEGASGSTDTQY
TRBJ1-1	TRBV5-1	-	ASSLAFGGGRPEAF
TRBJ2-7	TRBV28	few	ASEQIFYEQY